This TCR beta chain emerged from a study of blood T cell repertoires in COVID-19. At the level of the study: Material from acute and convalescent COVID-19 was sourced from the United States, Italy and Spain. Sources were T cells, B-cell-depleted T cells, or PBMCs; the material itself was cDNA or gDNA.

This CDR3 contains 18 residues. J lost 0 bases, V lost 2 bases, and 8 bases had no gene match. The germline gives CDR1 SGHRS, CDR2 YFSETQ. Study processing details: From reference gene primer amplification, estimates of nucleated cell counts were derived. Measured with immunoSEQ multiplex PCR; TCRdb has only the in-frame clones, and not every one. V, J and clone size are those of that table, while D and trimming were read from the DNA. The sample lists a few hundred thousand clones, around 84% occurring once. This sequence was found in a woman between 18 and 29 years old with acute or convalescent COVID-19. The specimen was peripheral blood. The rearrangement uses TRBV5-1 and TRBJ1-4; 9 bases line up with TRBD1. The CDR3 DNA sequence: TGCGCCAGCAGCTTCTATCCGGGACAGGGTTCAACTAATGAAAAACTGTTTTTT. Amino acid sequence: CASSFYPGQGSTNEKLFF. The full variable domain, with the rest looked up from reference TRBV5-1 and TRBJ1-4, is KAGVTQTPRYLIKTRGQQVTLSCSPISGHRSVSWYQQTPGQGLQFLFEYFSETQRNKGNFPGRFSGRQFSNSRSEMNVSTLELGDSALYLCASSFYPGQGSTNEKLFFGSGTQLSVL.